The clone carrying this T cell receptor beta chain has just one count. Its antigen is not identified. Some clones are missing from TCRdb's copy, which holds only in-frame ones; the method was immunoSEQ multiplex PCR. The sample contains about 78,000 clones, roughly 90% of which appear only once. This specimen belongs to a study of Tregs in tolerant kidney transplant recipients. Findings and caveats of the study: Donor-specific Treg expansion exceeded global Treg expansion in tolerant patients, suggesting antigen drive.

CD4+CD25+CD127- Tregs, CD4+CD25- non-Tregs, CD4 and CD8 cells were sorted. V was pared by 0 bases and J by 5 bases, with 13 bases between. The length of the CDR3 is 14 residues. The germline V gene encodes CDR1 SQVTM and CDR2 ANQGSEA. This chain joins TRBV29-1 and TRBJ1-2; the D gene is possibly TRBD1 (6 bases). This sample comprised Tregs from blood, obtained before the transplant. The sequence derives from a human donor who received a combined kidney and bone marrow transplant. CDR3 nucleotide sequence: TGCAGCGTTGAAGACCAGGACAGCGGGTATGGCTACACCTTC. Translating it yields CSVEDQDSGYGYTF.